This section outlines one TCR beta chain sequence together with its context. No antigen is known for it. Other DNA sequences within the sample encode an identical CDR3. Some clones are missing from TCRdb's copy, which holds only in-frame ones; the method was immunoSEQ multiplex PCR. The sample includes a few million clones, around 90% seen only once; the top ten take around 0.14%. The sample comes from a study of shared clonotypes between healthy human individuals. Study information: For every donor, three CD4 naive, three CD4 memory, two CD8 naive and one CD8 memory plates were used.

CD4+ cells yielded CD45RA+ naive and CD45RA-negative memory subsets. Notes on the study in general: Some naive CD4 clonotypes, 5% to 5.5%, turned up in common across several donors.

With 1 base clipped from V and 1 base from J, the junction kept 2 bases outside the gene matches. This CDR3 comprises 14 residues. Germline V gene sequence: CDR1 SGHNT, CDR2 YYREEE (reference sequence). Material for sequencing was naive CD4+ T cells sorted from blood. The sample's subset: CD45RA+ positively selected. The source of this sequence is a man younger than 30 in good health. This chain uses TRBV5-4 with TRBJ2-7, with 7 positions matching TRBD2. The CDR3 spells CASSLREGSYEQYF. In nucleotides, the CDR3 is TGTGCCAGCAGCTTGAGGGAGGGGTCCTACGAGCAGTACTTC.